This is a list of T cell receptor beta chains from one sample in a study of T cell changes during pregnancy in multiple sclerosis. The method was immunoSEQ multiplex PCR; TCRdb's version includes in-frame clones alone and lacks a portion of them. The sample shows 30,000 to 40,000 clones, 75% to 95% of them seen only once. The specimen was CD8+ T cells from peripheral blood mononuclear cells, collected in the second trimester of pregnancy. Every receptor here comes from a female donor with multiple sclerosis, enrolled in a pregnancy study. Each CDR3 is given without its conserved first and last residue. Fields, in order: V gene, J gene, CDR3 protein.

TRBV27	TRBJ2-7	ASSLWGGMGNEQY
TRBV9	TRBJ1-3	ASSVTDSGNTIY
TRBV27	TRBJ1-6	ASSLGGPYNSPLH
TRBV7-9	TRBJ1-2	ASSLATGGYGYT
TRBV30	TRBJ2-7	AWESGQGAYEQY
TRBV30	TRBJ1-5	AWKIQGPGQPQH
TRBV6-1	TRBJ2-7	ASSEEGEPSYEQY
TRBV2	TRBJ1-5	ASSVSEIQPQH
TRBV7-9	TRBJ2-1	ASSYGTGRNEQF
TRBV19	TRBJ2-2	ASSISRLDTGELF
TRBV4-1	TRBJ1-2	ASSPTFPGQGPSGGYT
TRBV4-1	TRBJ1-4	ASSQLAGAEEKLF
TRBV27	TRBJ2-1	ASSWLAGGNEQF
TRBV27	TRBJ2-1	ASSLRDLASAGNEQF
TRBV12-2	TRBJ2-6	ASRHGLAPGANVLT
TRBV27	TRBJ2-7	ASSFFGGDYEQY
TRBV5-6	TRBJ2-3	ASSLGAMTDTQY
TRBV7-4	TRBJ2-7	ASSFIPGDRIGQQY
TRBV7-9	TRBJ2-3	ASSHGGLAGTDTQY
TRBV9	TRBJ1-3	ASSVGQSSGNTIY
TRBV11-2	TRBJ1-1	ASSHLAEGVNTEAF
TRBV9	TRBJ1-6	ASSVDLGGPDSPLH
TRBV4-3	TRBJ1-1	ASSQLQGNWAF
TRBV6-1	TRBJ2-7	ASRTGTGHYEQY
TRBV6-1	TRBJ2-7	ASSPGVSYEQY
TRBV7-2	TRBJ2-5	ASSPLGGETQY
TRBV6-1	TRBJ2-7	ASSEEPEVNEQY
TRBV5-1	TRBJ2-5	ASSLGAAETQY
TRBV29-1	TRBJ1-5	SVEGSTGGLNQPQH
TRBV6-5	TRBJ1-2	ASSYSAGAYGYT
TRBV27	TRBJ1-5	ASRAGGSNQPQH
TRBV5-1	TRBJ2-1	ASSLAGTGGLNEQF
TRBV19	TRBJ2-5	ASSIGGENQY
TRBV7-6	TRBJ1-2	ASSQGVTGVGHGYT
TRBV5-6	TRBJ1-2	ASSGAGIPYGYT
TRBV7-6	TRBJ2-7	ASSFSGGIGEQY
TRBV2	TRBJ1-1	ASSGISTGPPSTEAF
TRBV5-6	TRBJ2-5	AKPSGRAGETQY
TRBV6-4	TRBJ2-2	ASSDSADDTGELF
TRBV4-3	TRBJ2-7	ASSQSATGRGQTGQY
TRBV7-9	TRBJ1-2	ASSLQGSLGYT
TRBV7-2	TRBJ2-7	ASSLSGGASTYEQY
TRBV12-5	TRBJ2-7	ASGLESGRAYEQY